This T cell receptor beta chain stems from a study of OX40 agonist ivuxolimab in advanced cancers. Study summary: An agonistic anti-OX40 (CD134) antibody, ivuxolimab, was used to treat the patients.

The data were produced by immunoSEQ multiplex PCR, yet TCRdb's version contains in-frame clones alone and is incomplete. The data hold about 82,000 clones, with about 91% observed a single time. The length of the CDR3 is 13 residues. Trimming removed 4 bases at V and 8 bases at J, with 17 bases between. Germline values: CDR1 SQVTM, CDR2 ANQGSEA. The sequence came from an adult with an advanced solid tumor such as melanoma, head and neck, liver or kidney cancer. The sequences come from CD4+ or CD8+ T cells sorted from blood, collected in a trial of the OX40 agonist ivuxolimab. J is TRBJ1-2 and V is TRBV29-1; no clear D. The CDR3 nucleotides are TGCAGCGTTGTGCTCGGACTCTATCAAGGCTACACCTTC. Its protein is CSVVLGLYQGYTF.